A selection of T cell receptor beta chains follows, all from one sample in a study of blood T cell repertoires in COVID-19. Using immunoSEQ multiplex PCR, the repertoire was profiled, and TCRdb retains in-frame clones only, with some absent. The data show fewer than 250,000 clones, about 77% seen once. Sequencing was performed on PBMCs or T cells enriched from blood (not recorded which). Receptors were obtained from a woman aged 45-65 years with acute COVID-19. CDR3s include the opening cysteine and the closing phenylalanine or tryptophan. A D gene is named only where the DNA matches it firmly. Not every row has a clone size; where given, it reads once, few, many or a size class.

CDR3: CASSLLAANYGYTF
DNA: TGTGCCAGCAGCCTTCTGGCCGCTAACTATGGCTACACCTTC
D: -
J: TRBJ1-2
V: TRBV7-2
size: few

CDR3: CAWSRTQGRNSPLHF
DNA: TGTGCCTGGAGTCGGACGCAGGGGCGTAATTCACCCCTCCACTTT
D: -
J: TRBJ1-6
V: TRBV30
size: -

CDR3: CASMTGATRLNTEAFF
DNA: TGTGCCAGTATGACAGGGGCTACCCGGTTGAACACTGAAGCTTTCTTT
D: TRBD1
J: TRBJ1-1
V: TRBV19
size: once

CDR3: CASSLLKETNEKLFF
DNA: TGTGCCAGCAGCCTGCTCAAGGAGACTAATGAAAAACTGTTTTTT
D: -
J: TRBJ1-4
V: TRBV5-6
size: -

CDR3: CASSKGGLETQYF
DNA: TGTGCCAGCAGCAAGGGGGGGTTGGAGACCCAGTACTTC
D: -
J: TRBJ2-5
V: TRBV7-3
size: -

CDR3: CASKRTGAGYGYTF
DNA: TGTGCCAGCAAGAGAACAGGGGCAGGCTATGGCTACACCTTC
D: TRBD1
J: TRBJ1-2
V: TRBV5-6
size: -

CDR3: CASSLGGGENTEAFF
DNA: TGCGCCAGCAGCTTGGGCGGGGGCGAGAACACTGAAGCTTTCTTT
D: -
J: TRBJ1-1
V: TRBV5-1
size: -

CDR3: CASSTRQAVSYNEQFF
DNA: TGTGCCAGCAGTACAAGACAGGCCGTCTCCTACAATGAGCAGTTCTTC
D: -
J: TRBJ2-1
V: TRBV28
size: -

CDR3: CASSIHGSSSGANVLTF
DNA: TGTGCCAGTAGTATACACGGGTCAAGCTCTGGGGCCAACGTCCTGACTTTC
D: -
J: TRBJ2-6
V: TRBV19
size: many

CDR3: CASSPGTINTEAFF
DNA: TGTGCCAGCTCACCAGGGACAATCAACACTGAAGCTTTCTTT
D: -
J: TRBJ1-1
V: TRBV18
size: -

CDR3: CASSFRPTGTGAYNEQFF
DNA: TGTGCCAGCAGCTTTCGACCCACCGGGACAGGGGCATACAATGAGCAGTTCTTC
D: TRBD1
J: TRBJ2-1
V: TRBV5-5
size: -